This T cell receptor beta chain is from a study of CXCR3-negative and CXCR3-positive naive CD8 T cells. General study points: Memory CD8+ T cell repertoires were far less diverse than both naive subsets.

Of note for this clonotype: Its antigen is as yet unknown.

Investigators sorted each CD8+ T cell subset in triplicate, taking 250,000 to 300,000 cells each time. It was by 5' RACE with UMI labels that the TRB cDNA libraries were prepared. TCRdb reprocessed the 5' RACE reads, keeping one entry per CDR3 protein, no DNA. The listing contains about 43,000 distinct CDR3 sequences. The germline V gene encodes CDR1 SNHLY and CDR2 FYNNEI. The CDR3 covers 17 residues. Specimen: memory CD8+ T cells from blood. The receptor comes from a human donor in good health. Some clones in this sample may be carry-over from other donors' samples. This chain joins TRBV2 and TRBJ2-7; TCRdb proposes TRBD2, but this gene call is untestable without DNA. The CDR3 here is CASSANLPLADTYEQYF.